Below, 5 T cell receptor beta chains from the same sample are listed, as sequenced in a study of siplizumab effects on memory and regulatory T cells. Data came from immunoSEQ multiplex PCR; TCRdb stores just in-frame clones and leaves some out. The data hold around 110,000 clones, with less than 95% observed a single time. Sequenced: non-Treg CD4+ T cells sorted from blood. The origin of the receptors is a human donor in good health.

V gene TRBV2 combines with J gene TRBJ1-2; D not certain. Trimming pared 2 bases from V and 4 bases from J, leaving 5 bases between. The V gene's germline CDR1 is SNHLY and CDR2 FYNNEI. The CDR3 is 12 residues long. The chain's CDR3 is CASSESSYGYTF. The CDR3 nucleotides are TGTGCCAGCAGTGAAAGCAGCTATGGCTACACCTTC.

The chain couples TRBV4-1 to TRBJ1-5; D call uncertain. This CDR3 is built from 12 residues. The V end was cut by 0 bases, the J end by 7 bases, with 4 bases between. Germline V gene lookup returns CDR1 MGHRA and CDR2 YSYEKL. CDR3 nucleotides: TGCGCCAGCAGCCAAGAAGGACAGCCCCAGCATTTT. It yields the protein CASSQEGQPQHF.

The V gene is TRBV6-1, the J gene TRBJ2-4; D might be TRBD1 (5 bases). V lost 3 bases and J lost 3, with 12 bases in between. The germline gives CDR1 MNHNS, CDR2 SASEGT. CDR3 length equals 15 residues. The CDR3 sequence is CASSDPVQGKNIQYF. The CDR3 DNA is TGTGCCAGCAGTGACCCGGTCCAGGGCAAAAACATTCAGTACTTC.

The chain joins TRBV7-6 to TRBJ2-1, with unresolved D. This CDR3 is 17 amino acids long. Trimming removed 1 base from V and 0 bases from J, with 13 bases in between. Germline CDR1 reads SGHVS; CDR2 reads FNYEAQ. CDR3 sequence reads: CASSLVDSSSSYNEQFF. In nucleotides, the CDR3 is TGTGCCAGCAGCTTAGTCGACTCCTCCAGCTCCTACAATGAGCAGTTCTTC.

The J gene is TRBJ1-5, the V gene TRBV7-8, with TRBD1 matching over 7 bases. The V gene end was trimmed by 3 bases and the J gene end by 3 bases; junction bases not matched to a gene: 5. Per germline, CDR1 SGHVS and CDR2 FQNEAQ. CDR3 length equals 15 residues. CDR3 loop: CASSFDRVFNQPQHF. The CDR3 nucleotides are TGTGCCAGCAGCTTTGACAGGGTCTTCAATCAGCCCCAGCATTTT. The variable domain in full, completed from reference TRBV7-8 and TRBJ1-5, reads GAGVSQSPRYKVAKRGQDVALRCDPISGHVSLFWYQQALGQGPEFLTYFQNEAQLDKSGLPSDRFFAERPEGSVSTLKIQRTQQEDSAVYLCASSFDRVFNQPQHFGDGTRLSIL.